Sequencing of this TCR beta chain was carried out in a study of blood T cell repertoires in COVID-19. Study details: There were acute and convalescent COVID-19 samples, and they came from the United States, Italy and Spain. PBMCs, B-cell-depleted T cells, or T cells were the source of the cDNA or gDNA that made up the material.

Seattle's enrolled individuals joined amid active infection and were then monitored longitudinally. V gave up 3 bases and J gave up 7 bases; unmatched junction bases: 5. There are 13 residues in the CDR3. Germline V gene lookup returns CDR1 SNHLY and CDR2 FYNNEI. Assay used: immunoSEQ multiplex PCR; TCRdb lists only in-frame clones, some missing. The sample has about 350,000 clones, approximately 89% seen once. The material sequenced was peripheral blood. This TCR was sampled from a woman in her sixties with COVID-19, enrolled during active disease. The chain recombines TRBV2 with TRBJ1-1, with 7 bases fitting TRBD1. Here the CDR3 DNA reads TGTGCCAGCAGTGAGGGGACAGCCTTTGAAGCTTTCTTT. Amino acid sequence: CASSEGTAFEAFF.